This is a list of T cell receptor beta chains from one sample in a study of T cells after yellow fever vaccination. TCRdb processed the 5' RACE reads anew with MiXCR; each CDR3 protein has one entry. The repertoire includes around 310,000 distinct CDR3 sequences, almost 4% of them detected once, and roughly 26% sits in the top ten. The sequencing used PBMCs, collected 5 days after the yellow fever booster vaccination. Every receptor here comes from a man younger than 30 who received the YFV17D yellow fever vaccine. CDR3s include the opening cysteine and the closing phenylalanine or tryptophan. D genes are given only for firm matches. Clone size, where shown, is once, few, many, or a class for clones that have expanded.

J: TRBJ2-3; V: TRBV12-3/TRBV12-4; D: TRBD2; size: .; DNA: TGTGCCAGCAGTTCCGGATTTAGACTAGCGGGGGGGCGTAGCACAGATACGCAGTATTTT; CDR3: CASSSGFRLAGGRSTDTQYF
J: TRBJ1-6; V: TRBV7-6; D: TRBD1; size: few; DNA: TGTGCCAGCAGTCTCCGGGACAGCCCTCTAGCCCTCCACTTT; CDR3: CASSLRDSPLALHF
J: TRBJ2-5; V: TRBV5-1; D: TRBD1; size: many; DNA: TGCGCCAGCAGCTTGGGGACAGGGCGACAAGAGACCCAGTACTTC; CDR3: CASSLGTGRQETQYF
J: TRBJ2-5; V: TRBV5-1; D: .; size: many; DNA: TGCGCCAGCAGCTTCGACGGGAAAGAGACCCAGTACTTC; CDR3: CASSFDGKETQYF
J: TRBJ2-2; V: TRBV4-3; D: .; size: .; DNA: TGCGCCAGCAGCCATTCGGGACTTACCTACACCGGGGAGCTGTTTTTT; CDR3: CASSHSGLTYTGELFF
J: TRBJ1-6; V: TRBV5-1; D: .; size: many; DNA: TGCGCCAGCAGCTTGGCCGGTCCAGAAAATAATTCACCCCTCCACTTT; CDR3: CASSLAGPENNSPLHF
J: TRBJ1-5; V: TRBV18; D: .; size: .; DNA: TGTGCCAGCTCACCATACCAGGGGAACAATCAGCCCCAGCATTTT; CDR3: CASSPYQGNNQPQHF
J: TRBJ1-2; V: TRBV6-5; D: .; size: few; DNA: TGTGCCAGCAGTTACTATCGGGTGGCTAACTATGGCTACACCTTC; CDR3: CASSYYRVANYGYTF
J: TRBJ2-1; V: TRBV5-1; D: .; size: many; DNA: TGCGCCAGCAGCTTGGAATTAAGGGGATACAATGAGCAGTTCTTC; CDR3: CASSLELRGYNEQFF
J: TRBJ2-5; V: TRBV29-1; D: TRBD1; size: many; DNA: TGCAGCGTATCACAGGGGGCTGGGGAGACCCAGTACTTC; CDR3: CSVSQGAGETQYF
J: TRBJ2-7; V: TRBV5-1; D: .; size: .; DNA: TGCGCCAGCAGCGGCGGGACGGGGGACTACGAGCAGTACTTC; CDR3: CASSGGTGDYEQYF
J: TRBJ1-2; V: TRBV7-2; D: TRBD1; size: many; DNA: TGTGCCAGCCATTCCGGGACAGGGGATGGCTACACCTTC; CDR3: CASHSGTGDGYTF
J: TRBJ2-1; V: TRBV4-3; D: .; size: .; DNA: TGCGCCAGCAGCCTAAGACCGCCGCGCCCGGTGATGGTTGAGCAGTTCTTC; CDR3: CASSLRPPRPVMVEQFF
J: TRBJ1-1; V: TRBV18; D: .; size: many; DNA: TGTGCCAGCAGCCCCGGACAGAACACTGAAGCTTTCTTT; CDR3: CASSPGQNTEAFF
J: TRBJ2-3; V: TRBV5-1; D: TRBD2; size: many; DNA: TGCGCCAGCAGCACCGGACTAGCGGGGGGGCAAGATACGCAGTATTTT; CDR3: CASSTGLAGGQDTQYF
J: TRBJ2-3; V: TRBV7-3; D: .; size: many; DNA: TGTGCCAGCAGCTTGGAGCTTTTCACAGATACGCAGTATTTT; CDR3: CASSLELFTDTQYF
J: TRBJ1-1; V: TRBV15; D: .; size: many; DNA: TGTGCCACCAGCAGAGATTACAGGAACACTGAAGCTTTCTTT; CDR3: CATSRDYRNTEAFF
J: TRBJ2-3; V: TRBV5-4; D: TRBD1; size: many; DNA: TGTGCCAGCAGCTTGGGGACAGGGGAGGATACGCAGTATTTT; CDR3: CASSLGTGEDTQYF
J: TRBJ2-1; V: TRBV9; D: .; size: .; DNA: TGTGCCAGCAGCGTCAGCACCGATGAGCAGTTCTTC; CDR3: CASSVSTDEQFF
J: TRBJ1-4; V: TRBV4-3; D: .; size: .; DNA: TGCGCCAGCAGCCCATGGACATCCCGGGGTAATGAAAAACTGTTTTTT; CDR3: CASSPWTSRGNEKLFF
J: TRBJ1-1; V: TRBV6-1; D: .; size: many; DNA: TGTGCCAGCAGTGAATACAGGGTTTCCGAAGCTTTCTTT; CDR3: CASSEYRVSEAFF
J: TRBJ2-7; V: TRBV6-1; D: TRBD1; size: few; DNA: TGTGCCAGCAGTGAATTTGGGACAGGGTTGTACGAGCAGTACTTC; CDR3: CASSEFGTGLYEQYF
J: TRBJ1-5; V: TRBV20-1; D: .; size: few; DNA: TGCAGTGCTAGAGGAGGCGCTAGCAATCAGCCCCAGCATTTT; CDR3: CSARGGASNQPQHF
J: TRBJ2-3; V: TRBV7-2; D: TRBD2; size: many; DNA: TGTGCCAGCAGCCCTAGCGGGGGGGCCGCAGATACGCAGTATTTT; CDR3: CASSPSGGAADTQYF
J: TRBJ1-4; V: TRBV7-2; D: TRBD1; size: few; DNA: TGTGCCAGCAGCTTTCAGGGGACAGTGGGAACTAATGAAAAACTGTTTTTT; CDR3: CASSFQGTVGTNEKLFF
J: TRBJ2-7; V: TRBV23-1; D: TRBD1; size: .; DNA: TGCGCGACGGACAGGGGGAGCTCCTACGAGCAGTACTTC; CDR3: CATDRGSSYEQYF
J: TRBJ1-2; V: TRBV10-3; D: TRBD1; size: many; DNA: TGTGCCATCAATCTGGGACAGGGAGATAACTATGGCTACACCTTC; CDR3: CAINLGQGDNYGYTF
J: TRBJ1-1; V: TRBV6-6; D: TRBD1; size: .; DNA: TGTGCCAGCAGTCCCGGGACAGGGAGGGGAAGCACTGAAGCTTTCTTT; CDR3: CASSPGTGRGSTEAFF
J: TRBJ1-2; V: TRBV4-1; D: .; size: many; DNA: TGCGCCAGCAGCCAAGAGCGGGGCCTGTTGGGTAACACATGGGCCCCCAACTATGGCTACACCTTC; CDR3: CASSQERGLLGNTWAPNYGYTF
J: TRBJ2-1; V: TRBV12-3/TRBV12-4; D: TRBD1; size: many; DNA: TGTGCCAGCAGAAGGACAGGGGCCAGCTCCTACAATGAGCAGTTCTTC; CDR3: CASRRTGASSYNEQFF
J: TRBJ1-1; V: TRBV12-3/TRBV12-4; D: .; size: .; DNA: TGTGCCAGCAGTTTAGAGTGGACCCTGAGGGCTTTCTTT; CDR3: CASSLEWTLRAFF
J: TRBJ1-2; V: TRBV5-1; D: .; size: .; DNA: TGCGCCAGCACCCCGGGGGTACGGGATGGCTACACCTTC; CDR3: CASTPGVRDGYTF
J: TRBJ2-1; V: TRBV29-1; D: .; size: .; DNA: TGCAGCGTCGGAGAGGGTTACAATGAGCAGTTCTTC; CDR3: CSVGEGYNEQFF